A single sample gave rise to the 6 T cell receptor beta chains below, sequenced in a study of T-cell memory formation after mild COVID-19. TCRdb independently ran MiXCR on the 5' RACE reads; one entry per CDR3 protein. The table records fewer than 400,000 distinct CDR3 sequences, 10% to 15% of them present only once. Sequenced material: PBMCs or a T cell subset sorted from them (not recorded which). The source is a man aged 18 to 29 who had mild COVID-19 (a few samples of this study predate the infection). Cell type and time point are not known.

This clonotype has ten or more counts. This chain links TRBV24-1 with TRBJ2-3, with 11 bases aligning to TRBD2. The CDR3 extends over 21 amino acids. Germline loops: CDR1 KGHDR, CDR2 SFDVKD. Unmatched junction bases numbered 20, after V lost 2 bases and J lost 5 bases. CDR3 coding DNA: TGTGCCACCAGTGATTCCGGGTCCGGGACAGCGACTAGCGGGGAAGGAGATACGCAGTATTTT. Encoded protein: CATSDSGSGTATSGEGDTQYF.

There are a few counts of this clonotype. The V gene is TRBV7-2, the J gene TRBJ2-7; TRBD1 matches 7 bases. The length of the CDR3 is 14 residues. The junction had 4 bases not matched to a gene; V was cut back by 2 bases and J by 3 bases. Germline assignment: CDR1 SGHTA and CDR2 FQGNSA. The CDR3 here is CASSLTGTVYEQYF. The CDR3 DNA sequence: TGTGCCAGCAGCTTAACCGGGACAGTCTACGAGCAGTACTTC. The entire variable domain, with the rest obtained from reference TRBV7-2 and TRBJ2-7, is as follows: GAGVSQSPSNKVTEKGKDVELRCDPISGHTALYWYRQSLGQGLEFLIYFQGNSAPDKSGLPSDRFSAERTGGSVSTLTIQRTQQEDSAVYLCASSLTGTVYEQYFGPGTRLTVT.

This rearrangement joins TRBV6-5 to TRBJ1-1, with 7 bases identical to TRBD1. Germline CDR1 and CDR2: MNHEY and SVGAGI. The J segment lost 2 bases and the V segment lost 4 bases, leaving 16 bases of the junction unmatched. This CDR3 spans 18 amino acids. The CDR3, as DNA: TGTGCCAGCAGTTTACTCCCAGGACAGGCCTTACCTAACACTGAAGCTTTCTTT. Encoded protein: CASSLLPGQALPNTEAFF.

There are many counts of this clonotype. The genes are TRBV5-1 and TRBJ2-3, with 10 bases fitting TRBD1. V was pared by 2 bases and J by 6 bases, with 6 bases of the junction left unmatched. This CDR3 comprises 15 residues. From germline, CDR1 is SGHRS and CDR2 YFSETQ. The CDR3 DNA is TGCGCCAGCAGCTTCGGGACAGGGGTGTGGGATACGCAGTATTTT. As protein: CASSFGTGVWDTQYF.

Only a few counts were recorded for this clonotype. The CDR3, as DNA: TGTGCCAGCAGCTCGTTAGCGGGGGACACCGGGGCCCAGTACTTC. Its translation is CASSSLAGDTGAQYF. The chain joins TRBV5-4 to TRBJ2-5; 9 bases agree with TRBD2. The junction had 12 bases not matched to a gene; V was cut back by 3 bases and J by 9 bases. Germline V gene lookup returns CDR1 SGHNT and CDR2 YYREEE (reference sequence). This CDR3 spans 15 amino acids.

The table lists this clonotype with many counts. The J gene is TRBJ2-5, the V gene TRBV4-1; TRBD2 matches at 7 bases. The germline gives CDR1 MGHRA, CDR2 YSYEKL. The V segment lost 4 bases and the J segment 5 bases; nucleotides outside the gene matches: 16. The CDR3 has 17 residues. For the CDR3, the DNA is TGCGCCAGCAGCCCCTGGGGTAGCGGGCCTTTGGGGGAGACCCAGTACTTC. Translating gives CASSPWGSGPLGETQYF.